Listed below are T cell receptor beta chains from one sample, sequenced in a study of OX40 agonist ivuxolimab in advanced cancers. Data came from immunoSEQ multiplex PCR; TCRdb stores just in-frame clones and leaves some out. The sample contains 76,000 or so clones, approximately 85% of which appear only once. Sequenced here: CD4+ or CD8+ T cells sorted from blood, sampled in a trial of the OX40 agonist ivuxolimab. Receptors originate from an adult with an advanced solid tumor such as melanoma, head and neck, liver or kidney cancer. The CDR3 runs from the conserved cysteine through the conserved F or W. D genes are given only for firm matches. The size of a clone is reported for some rows only, either as once, few or many, or as a class for expanded clones.

j_gene | abundance | v_gene | d_gene | CDR3nt | CDR3aa
TRBJ2-1 | once | TRBV4-3 | . | TGCGCCAGCAGCCAGACCCGATGGGACTCTGAGCAGTTCTTC | CASSQTRWDSEQFF
TRBJ2-5 | . | TRBV6-6 | . | TGTGCCAGCAGTTACTCAGGGGGAGGGGAGACCCAGTACTTC | CASSYSGGGETQYF
TRBJ1-2 | . | TRBV7-2 | . | TGTGCCAGCAGTTTGGGACGGGCTAACTATGGCTACACCTTC | CASSLGRANYGYTF
TRBJ2-1 | . | TRBV30 | . | TGTGCCTTAGGATCCTACAATGAGCAGTTCTTC | CALGSYNEQFF
TRBJ2-2 | once | TRBV5-6 | TRBD2 | TGTGCCAGCAGCCCAGGGAGGGCGAACACCGGGGAGCTGTTTTTT | CASSPGRANTGELFF
TRBJ2-7 | . | TRBV7-7 | . | TGTGCTAGCAGCCCAGTACTCTACGAGCAGTACTTC | CASSPVLYEQYF
TRBJ1-2 | . | TRBV21-1 | . | TGTGCCGGGGGACAGGGAAACTATGGCTACACCTTC | CAGGQGNYGYTF
TRBJ2-5 | . | TRBV7-9 | TRBD2 | TGTGCCAGCAGCCCGAGACTAGCGGGGGAAAAAGAGACCCAGTACTTC | CASSPRLAGEKETQYF
TRBJ1-4 | . | TRBV18 | TRBD1 | TGTGCCAGCTCTCCCGGACAGGGGGGTAATGAAAAACTGTTTTTT | CASSPGQGGNEKLFF
TRBJ1-2 | once | TRBV5-8 | . | TGTGCCAGCAGCTTGTCGGGGGGGCTTGCCTATGGCTACACCTTC | CASSLSGGLAYGYTF
TRBJ2-7 | . | TRBV11-1 | . | TGTGCCAGCAGACAGGGCGGCGAGCAGTACTTC | CASRQGGEQYF
TRBJ2-2 | . | TRBV7-5 | . | TGTGCCAGAAGCCCCCGGGTTTGCCCATCCACCGGGGAGCTGTTTTTT | CARSPRVCPSTGELFF
TRBJ1-4 | . | TRBV2 | TRBD1 | TGTGCCAGCACGGGGGACAGTAATGATCGACTGTTTTTT | CASTGDSNDRLFF
TRBJ1-2 | . | TRBV27 | . | TGTGCCAGCAGTTTAGGGGTTTCCTATGGCTACACCTTC | CASSLGVSYGYTF
TRBJ1-5 | few | TRBV4-2 | . | TGTGCCAGCAGCCGCGGGACCGGCAATCAGCCCCAGCATTTT | CASSRGTGNQPQHF
TRBJ2-2 | . | TRBV2 | TRBD2 | TGTGCCAGCGGCCTAGCGGGGAGGGCCGGGGAGCTGTTTTTT | CASGLAGRAGELFF
TRBJ1-4 | . | TRBV7-2 | . | TGTGCCAGCAGCCCGGGCCCTACGGATGAAAAACTGTTTTTT | CASSPGPTDEKLFF
TRBJ1-2 | . | TRBV30 | . | TGTGCCTGGAGTGTCGTGGACAGTACCACCTTC | CAWSVVDSTTF
TRBJ2-7 | . | TRBV7-9 | . | TGTGCCAGCAGCTTAGTCGGTACAAGGACCGAGCAGTACTTC | CASSLVGTRTEQYF
TRBJ2-2 | . | TRBV19 | . | TGTGCCAGTACCCTACCTGGTCTAGAGAACACCGGGGAGCTGTTTTTT | CASTLPGLENTGELFF
TRBJ2-2 | . | TRBV7-6 | TRBD1 | TGTGCCAGCAGCGTTACAGGGGGCGCCACCGGGGAGCTGTTTTTT | CASSVTGGATGELFF
TRBJ1-2 | . | TRBV7-9 | TRBD1 | TGTGCCAGCAGCTTAGGACAGGGAATGGCCTATGGCTACACCTTC | CASSLGQGMAYGYTF
TRBJ2-7 | . | TRBV20-1 | . | TGCAGTGCTAGAGTGGAGTACGAGCAGTACTTC | CSARVEYEQYF
TRBJ2-3 | . | TRBV27 | TRBD2 | TGTGCCAGCAGTTCGGGACTAGCGGGGGGGAGCACAGATACGCAGTATTTT | CASSSGLAGGSTDTQYF
TRBJ1-1 | . | TRBV5-1 | . | TGCGCCAGCAGAGTGGCCGGGGCGAACACTGAAGCTTTCTTT | CASRVAGANTEAFF
TRBJ1-1 | . | TRBV6-5 | . | TGTGCCAGCAGCCCTATAGGGGGCACTGAAGCTTTCTTT | CASSPIGGTEAFF
TRBJ1-2 | . | TRBV6-1 | . | TGTGCCAGCAGTGAACCAGAAAACTATGGCTACACCTTC | CASSEPENYGYTF
TRBJ1-1 | once | TRBV7-3 | TRBD1 | TGTGCCAGCAGCTCCCAGGGGGCCAACACTGAAGCTTTCTTT | CASSSQGANTEAFF
TRBJ1-2 | . | TRBV5-1 | . | TGCGCCAGCAGCTTGGGAGGGGATAACTATGGCTACACCTTC | CASSLGGDNYGYTF
TRBJ2-2 | few | TRBV2 | . | TGTGCCAGCAGTGATTCCGGAATCCTGAACACCGGGGAGCTGTTTTTT | CASSDSGILNTGELFF
TRBJ1-5 | . | TRBV5-6 | . | TGTGCCAGCAGCTTTTCTAGCAATCAGCCCCAGCATTTT | CASSFSSNQPQHF
TRBJ2-2 | . | TRBV18 | TRBD1 | TGTGCCAGCTCACCAACTCAGGGGGCCAACACCGGGGAGCTGTTTTTT | CASSPTQGANTGELFF
TRBJ2-5 | . | TRBV5-1 | TRBD1 | TGCGCCAGCAGCCAGGGACAGGTTCTGTGGGAGACCCAGTACTTC | CASSQGQVLWETQYF
TRBJ2-1 | . | TRBV21-1 | . | TGTGCCAGCAGCTTCAAAACCGGGACAGGGGATGATAATGAGCAGTTCTTC | CASSFKTGTGDDNEQFF
TRBJ2-2 | . | TRBV7-3 | . | TGTGCCAGCAGCTTAACGGGTCAGAGGACCGGGGAGCTGTTTTTT | CASSLTGQRTGELFF
TRBJ1-6 | few | TRBV30 | . | TGTGCCTGGAGTGTCCTCCCCGGGGATTCACCCCTCCACTTT | CAWSVLPGDSPLHF
TRBJ1-2 | . | TRBV7-8 | . | TGTGCCAGCAGCTTAAGGGGCTATGGCTACACCTTC | CASSLRGYGYTF
TRBJ1-2 | once | TRBV11-2 | TRBD1 | TGTGCCAGCAGTTCCATCTCAGGGGGCCCTCGACATGGCTACACCTTC | CASSSISGGPRHGYTF
TRBJ1-1 | . | TRBV15 | . | TGTGCCACCAGGTCAGGACAGCCCAACACTGAAGCTTTCTTT | CATRSGQPNTEAFF
TRBJ1-1 | . | TRBV11-2 | . | TGTGCCAGCAGGACGCAAATGCGTTCTTGGACAAACACTGAAGCTTTCTTT | CASRTQMRSWTNTEAFF
TRBJ1-1 | . | TRBV6-6 | . | TGTGCCAGCAGCGGTCGGGACCCGAACACTGAAGCTTTCTTT | CASSGRDPNTEAFF
TRBJ1-1 | . | TRBV19 | TRBD1 | TGTGCCAGTAATCCGGGACAGGGGGTCACTGAAGCTTTCTTT | CASNPGQGVTEAFF
TRBJ2-1 | . | TRBV7-2 | TRBD2 | TGTGCCAGCAGCTTCCCGGGACTAGCGGGGGGAAGCTCCTACAATGAGCAGTTCTTC | CASSFPGLAGGSSYNEQFF
TRBJ2-2 | . | TRBV27 | . | TGTGCCAGCAGTTTATGGCAGAACACCGGGGAGCTGTTTTTT | CASSLWQNTGELFF
TRBJ2-2 | . | TRBV18 | TRBD2 | TGTGCCAGCTCACCACTGAGTAGCGGGGGCCTGAACACCGGGGAGCTGTTTTTT | CASSPLSSGGLNTGELFF
TRBJ2-1 | once | TRBV7-6 | TRBD2 | TGTGCCAGCAGCGCCCAAGTAGGCGGGGGATCTTACAATGAGCAGTTCTTC | CASSAQVGGGSYNEQFF
TRBJ2-7 | . | TRBV6-6 | . | TGTGCCAGCAGTTACTCCGGGGGCCACGGAGAGCAGTACTTC | CASSYSGGHGEQYF
TRBJ2-5 | . | TRBV5-4 | TRBD1 | TGTGCCAGCAGCTTGGGACAGGGGAATAGCGAGACCCAGTACTTC | CASSLGQGNSETQYF